One and the same sample provided the 27 T cell receptor beta chains below, sequenced in a study of radiation and T cells in renal cell carcinoma. Indicated time point: blood 4 weeks post-SBRT, at nephrectomy. Indicated treatment: 15 Gy SBRT to primary tumor, nephrectomy 4 weeks later. Repertoires were generated with immunoSEQ multiplex PCR, while TCRdb's copy carries only in-frame clones and drops some. The sample has roughly 61,000 clones, over 65% seen once. Sequenced material: blood, taken from a patient whose treatment included radiotherapy and nephrectomy. The receptors derive from a man aged 55 to 70 with renal cell carcinoma.

This sequence joins TRBV15 and TRBJ2-3; D gene ambiguous. V was pared by 0 bases and J by 3 bases, with 10 bases between. This CDR3 contains 15 residues. Germline CDR1 reads LNHNV; CDR2 reads YYDKDF (reference sequence). The CDR3 spells CATSRDVGRTDTQYF. The CDR3 DNA reads TGTGCCACCAGCAGAGATGTTGGCAGAACAGATACGCAGTATTTT.

This clone was recorded only once. This sequence joins TRBV6-5 and TRBJ2-3; no definite D call. CDR3 length: 10 residues. Looked up from germline, CDR1 is MNHEY and CDR2 is SVGAGI. The V end was cut by 10 bases, the J end by 6 bases, with 8 bases between. The CDR3 DNA is TGTGCCACCCTGGGGGATACGCAGTATTTT. Translating gives CATLGDTQYF.

The rearrangement uses TRBV6-1 and TRBJ1-5; D is uncertain. Germline V gene lookup returns CDR1 MNHNS and CDR2 SASEGT. The CDR3 totals 14 residues. Trimming removed 10 bases from V and 3 bases from J, with 16 bases in between. CDR3 DNA: TGTGCCACTAAGGACGGACGTTACAATCAGCCCCAGCATTTT. Protein sequence: CATKDGRYNQPQHF.

This clone has only a few counts. This chain uses TRBV5-4 with TRBJ2-1, with D possibly TRBD1 on 5 matching bases. Trimming took 4 bases from V and 3 from J, leaving 8 bases between them. The CDR3 loop spans 13 amino acids. Per the germline V gene, CDR1 is SGHNT and CDR2 is YYREEE (reference sequence). In DNA, the CDR3 is TGTGCCAGCAGCATTGACAGCTACAATGAGCAGTTCTTC. Its translation: CASSIDSYNEQFF.

The table lists this clone with a count of one. For the CDR3, the DNA is TGTGCCAGCTCACCGCTTGTCAGGGGGCGTAGTGAGACCCAGTACTTC. It translates to CASSPLVRGRSETQYF. The chain is built from TRBV18 and TRBJ2-5; 8 positions match TRBD1. Germline V gives CDR1 KGHSH, CDR2 LQKENI. V trimming: 3 bases; J trimming: 5 bases; junction bases outside the gene matches: 11. The CDR3 is 16 amino acids.

The chain has TRBV7-8 and TRBJ2-5, with D perhaps given as TRBD1 or TRBD2 (5 bases each). CDR1 SGHVS and CDR2 FQNEAQ come from the germline V gene. V was pared by 6 bases and J by 4 bases, with 18 bases between. This CDR3 comprises 15 residues. This chain's CDR3 is CASSSPGANPETQYF. CDR3 sequence (DNA): TGTGCCAGCAGTTCCCCCGGGGCTAACCCAGAGACCCAGTACTTC.

The chain uses TRBV7-8 and TRBJ2-1; 13 nucleotides agree with TRBD2. Per the germline V gene, CDR1 is SGHVS and CDR2 is FQNEAQ. This CDR3 has 16 residues. Trimming took 5 bases from V and 10 from J; bases not matched to a gene: 11. The DNA of the CDR3 is TGTGCCAGCAGCACGCAAAGACTAGCGGGGGGCCGGGAGCAGTTCTTC. As protein: CASSTQRLAGGREQFF. Looking up the rest from reference TRBV7-8 and TRBJ2-1 gives the full variable domain: GAGVSQSPRYKVAKRGQDVALRCDPISGHVSLFWYQQALGQGPEFLTYFQNEAQLDKSGLPSDRFFAERPEGSVSTLKIQRTQQEDSAVYLCASSTQRLAGGREQFFGPGTRLTVL.

This clone was detected only a few times. This chain connects TRBV4-3 to TRBJ2-7; 9 bases are shared with TRBD1. Germline V lookup: CDR1 LGHNA, CDR2 YSLEER. V was pared by 4 bases and J by 5 bases, with 9 bases of the junction left unmatched. The CDR3 length is 15 residues. This CDR3 is CASSLRQGGINEQYF. CDR3 DNA: TGCGCCAGCAGCCTACGACAGGGGGGCATCAACGAGCAGTACTTC.

The rearrangement joins TRBV7-8 to TRBJ1-1; no reliable D call. The CDR3 is made up of 16 amino acids. The germline V and J ends were trimmed by 5 bases and 1 base, with 17 bases remaining between them. Germline V gene lookup returns CDR1 SGHVS and CDR2 FQNEAQ. The DNA for the CDR3 is TGTGCCAGCAGCCCCGGTTTGATGCTAGCGAACACTGAAGCTTTCTTT. This codes for CASSPGLMLANTEAFF. Full variable domain (rest looked up from reference TRBV7-8 and TRBJ1-1): GAGVSQSPRYKVAKRGQDVALRCDPISGHVSLFWYQQALGQGPEFLTYFQNEAQLDKSGLPSDRFFAERPEGSVSTLKIQRTQQEDSAVYLCASSPGLMLANTEAFFGQGTRLTVV.

V is TRBV19 and J is TRBJ1-6; TRBD1 matches at 9 bases. V gave up 10 bases and J gave up 6 bases; unmatched junction bases: 7. The CDR3 extends over 14 amino acids. From germline, CDR1 is LNHDA and CDR2 SQIVND (reference sequence). CDR3 in amino acids: CATQLTGGNSPLHF. The CDR3 nucleotides are TGTGCCACCCAGCTGACAGGGGGTAATTCACCCCTCCACTTT. Looking up the rest from reference TRBV19 and TRBJ1-6 gives the full variable domain: DGGITQSPKYLFRKEGQNVTLSCEQNLNHDAMYWYRQDPGQGLRLIYYSQIVNDFQKGDIAEGYSVSREKKESFPLTVTSAQKNPTAFYLCATQLTGGNSPLHFGNGTRLTVT.

The chain has TRBV29-1 and TRBJ2-3; D is unresolved. V was pared by 7 bases and J by 2 bases, with 7 bases between. CDR3 size: 11 residues. Germline V gene data show CDR1 as SQVTM and CDR2 as ANQGSEA. The CDR3, as DNA: TGCAGCGCCCGTACCACAGATACGCAGTATTTT. Translated, it gives CSARTTDTQYF.

This clone showed up just a few times. The chain couples TRBV29-1 to TRBJ1-2; D call uncertain. Germline V lookup: CDR1 SQVTM, CDR2 ANQGSEA. Trimming removed 5 bases at V and 1 base at J, with 8 bases between. The CDR3 length is 12 residues. CDR3 sequence reads: CSVSMVNYGYTF. In nucleotides, the CDR3 is TGCAGCGTTTCTATGGTTAACTATGGCTACACCTTC.

The chain has TRBV7-7 and TRBJ2-1; D remains ambiguous. Germline CDR1 reads SSHAT; CDR2 reads FNYEAQ (reference sequence). Trimming removed 5 bases at V and 7 bases at J, with 12 bases between. The CDR3 extends over 13 amino acids. CDR3 in amino acids: CASSPAGRNEQFF. The CDR3 bases are TGTGCCAGCAGCCCAGCCGGCAGGAATGAGCAGTTCTTC.

This chain uses TRBV6-6 with TRBJ2-7; the match to TRBD1 covers 7 bases. The CDR3 is 14 residues long. Germline trimming cut 3 bases from V and 1 base from J; bases unmatched to any gene: 3. Germline-derived CDR1 and CDR2 are MNHNY and SVGAGI (reference sequence). This CDR3 reads CASSYPQGSYEQYF. CDR3 sequence (DNA): TGTGCCAGCAGTTATCCACAGGGGTCCTACGAGCAGTACTTC.

The rearrangement joins TRBV5-6 to TRBJ1-5, with 7 bases lining up with TRBD1. Germline-derived CDR1 and CDR2 are SGHDT and YYEEEE. The J segment lost 0 bases and the V segment lost 4 bases, leaving 16 bases of the junction unmatched. The CDR3 has 19 amino acids. The CDR3 is CASSEPLGTETDSNQPQHF. The CDR3 DNA follows: TGTGCCAGCAGCGAACCACTAGGGACAGAGACTGATAGCAATCAGCCCCAGCATTTT.

This chain's CDR3 is CASSWDGREIDEQFF. CDR3 coding DNA: TGTGCCAGCTCCTGGGACGGGAGAGAAATCGATGAGCAGTTCTTC. The V call is TRBV6-6, the J call TRBJ2-1, with a tentative D call TRBD2 (6 bases). Germline CDR1 and CDR2: MNHNY and SVGAGI (reference sequence). Trimming stripped 8 bases from V and 8 bases from J, with 22 bases between. The CDR3 length is 15 residues.

The chain has TRBV28 and TRBJ2-7; 9 bases line up with TRBD2. V lost 6 bases and J lost 6; bases outside the gene matches: 18. In germline, CDR1 is MDHEN, CDR2 SYDVKM. The CDR3 extends over 17 amino acids. This chain's CDR3 is CASRTGTSNIFEGEQYV. The CDR3 DNA reads TGTGCCAGCAGAACCGGGACTAGCAATATTTTTGAGGGCGAGCAGTACGTC.

The chain joins TRBV27 to TRBJ2-5; D is ambiguous. CDR3 length: 16 amino acids. With 4 bases removed from V and 1 base from J, the gap between germline ends came to 16 bases. Germline V gives CDR1 MNHEY, CDR2 SMNVEV (reference sequence). The CDR3 coding sequence is TGTGCCAGCAGTTCTTCCTACACAGACCTCCAAGAGACCCAGTACTTC. It is translated as CASSSSYTDLQETQYF.

To note about this clone: Within the sample, other DNA sequences also encode this same CDR3. The chain recombines TRBV19 with TRBJ1-3; 12 bases fit TRBD1. The V and J ends lost 5 bases and 4 bases, in that order; junction bases with no gene match: 9. The CDR3 runs 17 residues. The germline V gene has CDR1 LNHDA and CDR2 SQIVND (reference sequence). CDR3 protein: CASSLSGQGASGNTIYF. The CDR3 DNA reads TGTGCCAGTAGTCTTTCGGGACAGGGGGCTTCGGGAAACACCATATATTTT.

This clone was counted between two and nine times. The chain has TRBV7-9 and TRBJ1-1; D is ambiguous. This CDR3 contains 13 residues. Germline lookup yields CDR1 SEHNR and CDR2 FQNEAQ (reference sequence). V lost 1 base and J lost 11, with 14 bases in between. The CDR3 DNA reads TGTGCCAGCAGCTTAGGGCCACCCCCGGATGCTTTCTTT. Its translation: CASSLGPPPDAFF.

The chain employs TRBV6-1 and TRBJ2-7; 7 bases align to TRBD1. Trimming took 5 bases from V and 4 from J; bases not matched to a gene: 5. The CDR3 contains 13 residues. Germline CDR1 and CDR2: MNHNS and SASEGT. In DNA, the CDR3 is TGTGCCAGCAGTAGGGACAGACCATACGAGCAGTACTTC. Translated, it gives CASSRDRPYEQYF.

V is TRBV7-7 and J is TRBJ2-5; 8 nucleotides match TRBD2. The germline gives CDR1 SSHAT, CDR2 FNYEAQ (reference sequence). Germline trimming cut 1 base from V and 4 bases from J; bases unmatched to any gene: 11. CDR3 length: 17 amino acids. The chain's CDR3 is CASSLESYAGGPETQYF. The DNA for the CDR3 is TGTGCCAGCAGCTTAGAGTCGTACGCGGGGGGTCCAGAGACCCAGTACTTC.

This clone came up once. The chain links TRBV9 to TRBJ2-1, with 14 bases that match TRBD2. The CDR3 spans 18 residues. J gave up 7 bases and V 0 bases, and 9 bases lay outside the gene matches. CDR1 and CDR2 (germline): SGDLS, YYNGEE. The CDR3 DNA reads TGTGCCAGCAGCGTAGTGTCGGGACTAGCGGGGGTGGGTAATGAGCAGTTCTTC. Translation gives CASSVVSGLAGVGNEQFF.

This chain links TRBV7-2 with TRBJ2-3; D ambiguous. CDR1 is SGHTA, CDR2 FQGNSA, per germline. This CDR3 is built from 12 residues. The V end was cut by 1 base, the J end by 3 bases, with 2 bases between. The CDR3: CASSLDTDTQYF. The CDR3 DNA sequence: TGTGCCAGCAGCTTAGATACAGATACGCAGTATTTT.

CDR3 nucleotide sequence: TGTGCCAGCAACAACCGGGGGAACACTGAAGCTTTCTTT. It specifies CASNNRGNTEAFF. The chain employs TRBV6-1 and TRBJ1-1; D unclear. The CDR3 sequence is 13 residues long. V was cut by 7 bases and J by 1 base, with 10 bases left in between. Germline V lookup: CDR1 MNHNS, CDR2 SASEGT.

The CDR3: CASSEWGGLPPNQPQHF. The CDR3 coding sequence is TGTGCCAGCAGTGAATGGGGGGGTCTCCCCCCCAATCAGCCCCAGCATTTT. V gene TRBV6-1 combines with J gene TRBJ1-5; TRBD1 might be the D (5 bases). Trimming removed 2 bases from V and 3 bases from J, with 17 bases in between. The CDR3 spans 17 residues. The germline V gene has CDR1 MNHNS and CDR2 SASEGT.

The chain recombines TRBV9 with TRBJ2-1; TRBD2 matches at 9 bases. Germline assignment: CDR1 SGDLS and CDR2 YYNGEE. V lost 4 bases to trimming and J lost 8 bases; unmatched junction nucleotides: 10. CDR3 size: 15 residues. This CDR3 reads CASSPRLAEKDEQFF. The CDR3 region has the DNA TGTGCCAGCAGCCCCCGACTAGCGGAGAAGGATGAGCAGTTCTTC.